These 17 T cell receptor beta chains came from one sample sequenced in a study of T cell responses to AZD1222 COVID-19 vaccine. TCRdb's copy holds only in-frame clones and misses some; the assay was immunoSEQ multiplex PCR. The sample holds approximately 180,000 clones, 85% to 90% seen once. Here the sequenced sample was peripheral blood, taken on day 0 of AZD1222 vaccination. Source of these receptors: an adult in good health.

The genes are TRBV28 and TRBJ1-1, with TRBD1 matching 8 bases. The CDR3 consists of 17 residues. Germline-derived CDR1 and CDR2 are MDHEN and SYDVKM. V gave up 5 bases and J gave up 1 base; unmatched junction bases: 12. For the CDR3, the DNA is TGTGCCAGCAGTGCCTTTTCGGACAGGGTTCGGAACACTGAAGCTTTCTTT. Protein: CASSAFSDRVRNTEAFF.

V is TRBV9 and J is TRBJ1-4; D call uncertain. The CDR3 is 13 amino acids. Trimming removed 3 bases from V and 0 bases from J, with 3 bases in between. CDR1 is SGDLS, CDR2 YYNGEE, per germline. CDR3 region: CASSGATNEKLFF. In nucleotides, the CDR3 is TGTGCCAGCAGCGGAGCAACTAATGAAAAACTGTTTTTT.

CDR3 sequence: CASSGTSSGELFF. DNA of the CDR3: TGTGCCAGTAGTGGAACTAGCTCCGGGGAGCTGTTTTTT. V and J are TRBV19 and TRBJ2-2, with D maybe TRBD2 (6 bases). The V gene lost 5 bases and the J gene lost 6 bases, with 10 bases spanning the gap. Per the germline V gene, CDR1 is LNHDA and CDR2 is SQIVND (reference sequence). This CDR3 spans 13 amino acids.

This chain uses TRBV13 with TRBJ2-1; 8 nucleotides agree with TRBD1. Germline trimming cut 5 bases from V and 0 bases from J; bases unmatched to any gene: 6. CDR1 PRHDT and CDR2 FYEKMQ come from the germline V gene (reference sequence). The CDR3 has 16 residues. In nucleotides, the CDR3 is TGTGCCAGCAGCGCCCGGACAGGGAGCTCCTACAATGAGCAGTTCTTC. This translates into CASSARTGSSYNEQFF.

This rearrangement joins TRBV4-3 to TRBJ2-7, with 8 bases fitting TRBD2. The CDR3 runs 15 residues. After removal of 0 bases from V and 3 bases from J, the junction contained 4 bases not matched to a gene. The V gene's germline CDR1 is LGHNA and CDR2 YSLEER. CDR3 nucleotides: TGCGCCAGCAGCCAAGATTTAAGCGGGAGCTACGAGCAGTACTTC. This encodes CASSQDLSGSYEQYF.

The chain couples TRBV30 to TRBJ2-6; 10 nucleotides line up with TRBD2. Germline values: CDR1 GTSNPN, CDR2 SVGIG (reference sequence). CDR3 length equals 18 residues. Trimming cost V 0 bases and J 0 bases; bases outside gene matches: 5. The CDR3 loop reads CAWSVLSGRASGANVLTF. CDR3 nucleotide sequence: TGTGCCTGGAGTGTACTAAGCGGGAGGGCCTCTGGGGCCAACGTCCTGACTTTC.

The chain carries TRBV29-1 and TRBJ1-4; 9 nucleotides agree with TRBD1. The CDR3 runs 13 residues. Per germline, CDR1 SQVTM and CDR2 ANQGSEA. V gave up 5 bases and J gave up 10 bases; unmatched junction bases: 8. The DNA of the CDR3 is TGCAGCGTTAGCACAGGGGGCGGGGGAAAACTGTTTTTT. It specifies CSVSTGGGGKLFF. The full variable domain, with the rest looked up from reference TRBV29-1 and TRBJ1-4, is SAVISQKPSRDICQRGTSLTIQCQVDSQVTMMFWYRQQPGQSLTLIATANQGSEATYESGFVIDKFPISRPNLTFSTLTVSNMSPEDSSIYLCSVSTGGGGKLFFGSGTQLSVL.

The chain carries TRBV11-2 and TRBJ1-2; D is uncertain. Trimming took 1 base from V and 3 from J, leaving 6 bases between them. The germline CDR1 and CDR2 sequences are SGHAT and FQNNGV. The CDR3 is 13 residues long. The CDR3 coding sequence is TGTGCCAGCAGCTTAGGGACTTACTATGGCTACACCTTC. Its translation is CASSLGTYYGYTF.

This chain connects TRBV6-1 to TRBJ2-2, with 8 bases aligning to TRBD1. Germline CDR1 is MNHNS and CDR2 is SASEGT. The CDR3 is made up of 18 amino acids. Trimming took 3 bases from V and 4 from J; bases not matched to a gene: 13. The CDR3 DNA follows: TGTGCCAGCAGTGATGCCCTCCGCAGGACAGGGATCACCGGGGAGCTGTTTTTT. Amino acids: CASSDALRRTGITGELFF.

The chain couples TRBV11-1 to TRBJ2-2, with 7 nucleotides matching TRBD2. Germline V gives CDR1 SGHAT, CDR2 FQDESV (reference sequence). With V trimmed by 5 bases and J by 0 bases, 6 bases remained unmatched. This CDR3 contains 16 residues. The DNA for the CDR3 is TGTGCCAGCAGCCTAACTAGCGCCTCGAACACCGGGGAGCTGTTTTTT. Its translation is CASSLTSASNTGELFF.

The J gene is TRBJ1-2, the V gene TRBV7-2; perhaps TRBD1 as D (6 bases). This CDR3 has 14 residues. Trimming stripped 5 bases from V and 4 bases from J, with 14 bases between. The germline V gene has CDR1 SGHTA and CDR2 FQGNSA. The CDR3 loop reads CASSLRQAPYGYTF. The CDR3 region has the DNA TGTGCCAGCAGCCTCCGACAGGCCCCCTATGGCTACACCTTC.

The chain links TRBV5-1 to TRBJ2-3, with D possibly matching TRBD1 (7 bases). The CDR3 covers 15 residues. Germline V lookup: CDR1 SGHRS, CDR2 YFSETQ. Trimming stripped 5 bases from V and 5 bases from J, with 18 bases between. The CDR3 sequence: CASRILDRTKDTQYF. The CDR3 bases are TGCGCCAGCAGGATCCTGGACAGGACTAAAGATACGCAGTATTTT.

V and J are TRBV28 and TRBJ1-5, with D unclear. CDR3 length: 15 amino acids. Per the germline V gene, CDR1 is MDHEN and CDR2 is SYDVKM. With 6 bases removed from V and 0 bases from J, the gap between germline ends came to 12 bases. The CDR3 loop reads CASSPHVGSNQPQHF. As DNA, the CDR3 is TGTGCCAGCAGCCCACATGTAGGTAGCAATCAGCCCCAGCATTTT.

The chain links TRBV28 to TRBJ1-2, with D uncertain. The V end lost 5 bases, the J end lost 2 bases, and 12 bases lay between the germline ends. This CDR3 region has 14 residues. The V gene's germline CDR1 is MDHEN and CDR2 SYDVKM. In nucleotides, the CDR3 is TGTGCCAGCAGTATCCTGACACAGAACTATGGCTACACCTTC. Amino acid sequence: CASSILTQNYGYTF.

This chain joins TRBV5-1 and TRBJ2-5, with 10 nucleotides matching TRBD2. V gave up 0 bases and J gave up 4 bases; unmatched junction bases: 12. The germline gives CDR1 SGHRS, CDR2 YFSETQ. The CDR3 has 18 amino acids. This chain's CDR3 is CASSLANILAGDSETQYF. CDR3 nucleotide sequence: TGCGCCAGCAGCTTGGCGAATATCCTAGCGGGAGACTCAGAGACCCAGTACTTC.

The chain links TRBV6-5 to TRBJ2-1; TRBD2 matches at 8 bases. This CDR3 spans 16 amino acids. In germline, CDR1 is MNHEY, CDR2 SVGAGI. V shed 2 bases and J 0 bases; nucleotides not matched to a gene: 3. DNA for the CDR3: TGTGCCAGCAGTTACGCCGGGACTAGCTCCTACAATGAGCAGTTCTTC. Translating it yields CASSYAGTSSYNEQFF.

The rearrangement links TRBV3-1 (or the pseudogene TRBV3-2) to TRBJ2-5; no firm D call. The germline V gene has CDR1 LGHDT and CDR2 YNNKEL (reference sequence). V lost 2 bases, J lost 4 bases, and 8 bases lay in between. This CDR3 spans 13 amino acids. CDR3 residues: CASSQILGETQYF. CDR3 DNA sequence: TGTGCCAGCAGCCAAATACTGGGAGAGACCCAGTACTTC.